A single sample gave rise to the 29 T cell receptor beta chains below, sequenced in a study of T cells in Graves' hyperthyroidism and ophthalmopathy. Template material for amplifying TCR beta CDR3 regions consisted of RNA transcripts. A set of HTBI primers served as the primers for a first-round RT-PCR of the TCR CDR3. TCRdb used MiXCR to reprocess the multiplex PCR reads, holding one entry per CDR3 protein. The sample includes fewer than 350,000 distinct CDR3 sequences, 15% to 20% seen only once; the top ten take under 55%. Material for sequencing was blood. These receptors were collected from a woman aged 45-60 years with Graves' hyperthyroidism.

This clonotype was observed at least ten times. J is TRBJ1-2 and V is TRBV20-1; D is uncertain. V was cut by 1 base and J by 2 bases, with 8 bases left in between. CDR1 is DFQATT and CDR2 is SNEGSKA in the germline V gene (reference sequence). The CDR3 contains 13 residues. The CDR3 DNA reads as TGCAGTGCTAGAGTCCGGCAGAACTATGGCTACACCTTC. The encoded protein is CSARVRQNYGYTF.

The rearrangement joins TRBV9 to TRBJ2-5; D may match TRBD1 or TRBD2 (6 bases each). The germline CDR1 and CDR2 sequences are SGDLS and YYNGEE. V lost 0 bases, J lost 0 bases, and 9 bases lay in between. The CDR3 consists of 15 residues. The CDR3 protein is CASSVAGANQETQYF. CDR3 bases: TGTGCCAGCAGCGTAGCGGGGGCTAACCAAGAGACCCAGTACTTC. Variable domain in full (rest from reference TRBV9 and TRBJ2-5): DSGVTQTPKHLITATGQRVTLRCSPRSGDLSVYWYQQSLDQGLQFLIQYYNGEERAKGNILERFSAQQFPDLHSELNLSSLELGDSALYFCASSVAGANQETQYFGPGTRLLVL.

On this clonotype: This could be a read error, since a much larger clone is one nucleotide away. V is TRBV12-3 or TRBV12-4 and J is TRBJ1-4; perhaps TRBD1 as D (6 bases). The CDR3 has 14 residues. This CDR3 reads CANSLQGGWEKLFF. CDR3 DNA sequence: TGTGCCAACAGTCTACAGGGAGGATGGGAAAAACTGTTTTTT.

Notes on this clonotype: Relative to the germline gene, one junction end is altered; a read error may explain this. This chain uses TRBV2 with TRBJ1-6; D is unresolved. The germline gives CDR1 SNHLY, CDR2 FYNNEI. The CDR3 is 15 amino acids. CDR3 sequence reads: CASSLEPSGNPPLHF. Here the CDR3 DNA reads TGTGCCAGCAGTTTAGAACCCTCGGGTAATCCACCCCTCCACTTT. The full variable domain, in which reference TRBV2 and TRBJ1-6 provide the parts outside the CDR3, is EPEVTQTPSHQVTQMGQEVILRCVPISNHLYFYWYRQILGQKVEFLVSFYNNEISEKSEIFDDQFSVERPDGSNFTLKIRSTKLEDSAMYFCASSLEPSGNPPLHFGNGTRLTVT.

This clonotype was observed many times. CDR3 coding DNA: TGTGGCCAGTTGGCGTCGGCTAGCGGGATCGATACTAGCTCCTACAATGAGCAGTTCTTC. This translates into CGQLASASGIDTSSYNEQFF. This rearrangement joins TRBV2 to TRBJ2-1; 9 nucleotides line up with TRBD2. The germline V gene encodes CDR1 SNHLY and CDR2 FYNNEI. The CDR3 has 20 residues.

The rearrangement uses TRBV12-3 or TRBV12-4 and TRBJ2-1, with D unclear. This CDR3 comprises 13 residues. V dropped 5 bases and J dropped 6 bases, with 11 bases sitting between them. The CDR3 sequence is CASSARSGNEQFF. CDR3 DNA: TGTGCCAGCAGTGCCCGGTCGGGCAATGAGCAGTTCTTC.

This clonotype was observed a few times. This chain links TRBV5-1 with TRBJ2-1, with 7 bases identical to TRBD2. Germline V CDR1 and CDR2: SGHRS, YFSETQ. Trimming cost V 7 bases and J 3 bases; bases outside gene matches: 7. The length of the CDR3 is 14 residues. DNA for the CDR3: TGCGCCAGCCGACCAGCGGGACTCTACAATGAGCAGTTCTTC. This encodes CASRPAGLYNEQFF.

The chain couples TRBV3-1 to TRBJ1-4, with 10 bases aligning to TRBD1. Germline CDR1 and CDR2: LGHDT and YNNKEL (reference sequence). The CDR3 contains 16 residues. V lost 2 bases, J lost 5 bases, and 5 bases stayed unmatched. The CDR3 loop reads CASSQLWGQGNEKLFF. The CDR3 DNA sequence: TGTGCCAGCAGCCAATTGTGGGGACAGGGGAATGAAAAACTGTTTTTT.

This clonotype was seen a single time. The chain combines TRBV5-1 with TRBJ1-1, with a tentative D call TRBD1 (5 bases). CDR3 length: 13 amino acids. The V gene's germline CDR1 is SGHRS and CDR2 YFSETQ. Between the trimmed V and J ends, which lost 4 bases and 5 bases, there was a span of 12 bases. In DNA form, the CDR3 reads TGCGCCAGCAGCGGGGGGTTAGGGACTGAAGCTTTCTTT. Protein: CASSGGLGTEAFF.

About this clonotype itself: Just one base apart from a much larger clone, this may be a read error. The conserved phenylalanine or tryptophan is not found at the CDR3 terminus, so this likely reflects a read error. This rearrangement joins TRBV11-2 to TRBJ1-1; possibly TRBD1 for D (6 bases). CDR3 length: 15 amino acids. Germline CDR1 is SGHAT and CDR2 is FQNNGV. V lost 0 bases to trimming and J lost 3 bases, with 11 bases between them. CDR3 nucleotides: TGTGCCAGCAGCTTAGATGGGGGGCGTTACACTGAAGCTTTCCTT. The encoded protein is CASSLDGGRYTEAFL.

This clonotype was counted ten times or more. The J gene is TRBJ2-1, the V gene TRBV6-1; the D is unclear. In germline, CDR1 is MNHNS, CDR2 SASEGT. The V gene lost 0 bases and the J gene lost 5 bases, with 5 bases spanning the gap. This CDR3 spans 13 amino acids. The CDR3 protein is CASSEAGNNEQFF. DNA of the CDR3: TGTGCCAGCAGTGAAGCAGGGAACAATGAGCAGTTCTTC.

This clonotype has more than one count but fewer than ten. CDR3 nucleotide sequence: TGCGCCAGCAGTGAGTCGTTAGCGGGAAGCTACAATGAGCAGTTCTTC. Translated: CASSESLAGSYNEQFF. The chain has TRBV10-1 and TRBJ2-1; 8 bases line up with TRBD2. Germline V gives CDR1 WNHNN, CDR2 SYGVQD (reference sequence). V was clipped by 0 bases and J by 3 bases; unmatched bases: 4. The CDR3 is 16 residues long.

Concerning this clonotype: Since a much larger clone is just one base distant, this may be a read error. The chain recombines TRBV20-1 with TRBJ2-7; D remains unclear. CDR1 DFQATT and CDR2 SNEGSKA come from the germline V gene (reference sequence). There are 14 residues in the CDR3. The CDR3 spells CSARRQLVVYERYF. The CDR3 coding sequence is TGCAGTGCTAGACGACAACTCGTAGTCTACGAGCGGTACTTC.

This clonotype has a handful of counts. The CDR3, as DNA: TGTGCCAGCAGTGATCGGACAGGCCGGGAAAAACTGTTTTTT. It codes for CASSDRTGREKLFF. This chain uses TRBV6-1 with TRBJ1-4; TRBD1 agrees at 7 bases. The germline CDR1 and CDR2 sequences are MNHNS and SASEGT. V shed 3 bases and J 8 bases; nucleotides not matched to a gene: 6. The CDR3 length is 14 residues.

This clonotype was recorded a few times. The CDR3 DNA is TGCGCCAGCAGCCAAGTAGGGGCCAGGTACAATGAGCAGTTCTTC. Protein sequence: CASSQVGARYNEQFF. The V and J genes are TRBV4-1 and TRBJ2-1; perhaps TRBD1 as D (5 bases). Germline assignment: CDR1 MGHRA and CDR2 YSYEKL. The CDR3 has 15 residues. Deletions cut 1 base from V and 4 bases from J, with 11 bases between.

Ten or more counts support this clonotype. V usage is TRBV2 and J usage is TRBJ1-1, with D possibly being TRBD1 (5 bases). Trimming removed 7 bases from V and 1 base from J, with 10 bases in between. The germline V gene encodes CDR1 SNHLY and CDR2 FYNNEI. CDR3 length equals 13 residues. In nucleotides, the CDR3 is TGTGCCAGCAACGGGGGGAAGAACACTGAAGCTTTCTTT. Its protein product is CASNGGKNTEAFF.

The rearrangement joins TRBV11-2 to TRBJ2-2; 9 bases align to TRBD2. The ends lost 0 bases at V and 4 bases at J; junction bases unmatched: 3. CDR1 and CDR2 from the germline V gene are SGHAT and FQNNGV. This CDR3 spans 16 amino acids. CDR3 bases: TGTGCCAGCAGCTTAGACCTAGCGGGGTCCACCGGGGAGCTGTTTTTT. Translating gives CASSLDLAGSTGELFF.

There are many counts of this clonotype. The chain is built from TRBV2 and TRBJ1-5; D may be TRBD1 (5 bases). Germline assignment: CDR1 SNHLY and CDR2 FYNNEI. This CDR3 is 15 amino acids long. Trimming shortened V by 5 bases and J by 0 bases, and 11 bases separated the two germline ends. The CDR3, as DNA: TGTGCCAGCAGTCGCGGGGCCAGTAGCAATCAGCCCCAGCATTTT. Amino acids: CASSRGASSNQPQHF.

This sequence joins TRBV20-1 and TRBJ2-2; 8 bases are shared with TRBD2. Germline loops: CDR1 DFQATT, CDR2 SNEGSKA (reference sequence). The V gene end was trimmed by 5 bases and the J gene end by 0 bases; junction bases not matched to a gene: 2. This CDR3 spans 14 amino acids. DNA of the CDR3: TGCAGTGCTGTAGCGGGGCCGAACACCGGGGAGCTGTTTTTT. Encoded protein: CSAVAGPNTGELFF.

This clonotype was seen a few times. In nucleotides, the CDR3 is TGCGCCAGCAGCGCTGACAGCTCCTACGAGCAGTACTTC. Protein: CASSADSSYEQYF. The chain links TRBV4-1 to TRBJ2-7, with a possible D match to TRBD1 (5 bases). Deletions cut 5 bases from V and 0 bases from J, with 8 bases between. CDR1 is MGHRA, CDR2 YSYEKL, per germline. The CDR3 has 13 amino acids.

CDR3 loop: CASSPSTVDRAETQYF. The CDR3 DNA follows: TGTGCCAGCAGTCCCTCGACAGTGGACAGGGCGGAGACCCAGTACTTC. This sequence joins TRBV28 and TRBJ2-5; 8 bases map to TRBD1. Germline-derived CDR1 and CDR2 are MDHEN and SYDVKM. V lost 5 bases to trimming and J lost 5 bases; unmatched junction nucleotides: 13. This CDR3 has 16 residues.

This chain connects TRBV10-3 to TRBJ1-1; the D is unclear. From germline, CDR1 is ENHRY and CDR2 SYGVKD. Trimming shortened V by 5 bases and J by 1 base, and 5 bases separated the two germline ends. The CDR3 has 12 amino acids. The CDR3, as DNA: TGTGCCATCAGTATGGGGAACACTGAAGCTTTCTTT. It encodes CAISMGNTEAFF.

This clonotype was observed many times. This chain connects TRBV5-1 to TRBJ2-1; 10 nucleotides match TRBD2. The J segment lost 7 bases and the V segment lost 7 bases, leaving 26 bases of the junction unmatched. The CDR3 is 20 residues long. The V gene's germline CDR1 is SGHRS and CDR2 YFSETQ. In DNA form, the CDR3 reads TGCGCCAGCGCTTCCCAACCTCTAGCGGGAGCGTCAATGGGCTGGAATGAGCAGTTCTTC. Protein product: CASASQPLAGASMGWNEQFF.

The chain joins TRBV6-2 or TRBV6-3 to TRBJ2-2, with 7 bases fitting TRBD2. The V gene's germline CDR1 is MNHEY and CDR2 SVGEGT. V lost 5 bases and J lost 2; bases outside the gene matches: 5. The CDR3 sequence is 15 residues long. The CDR3 here is CASSTGTKNTGELFF. The CDR3 bases are TGTGCCAGCAGTACCGGGACTAAAAACACCGGGGAGCTGTTTTTT.

In this sample, this clonotype turned up many times. The V call is TRBV3-1, the J call TRBJ1-2, with D uncertain. Trimming took off 1 base at V and 5 bases at J, with 11 bases between the two ends. Germline CDR1 and CDR2: LGHDT and YNNKEL (reference sequence). There are 14 residues in the CDR3. CDR3 sequence reads: CASSQGVLGYGYTF. The CDR3 nucleotides are TGTGCCAGCAGCCAAGGGGTTCTTGGATATGGCTACACCTTC.

This clonotype was seen repeatedly, ten times or more. The chain carries TRBV10-3 and TRBJ2-7; no clear D. The CDR3 is 14 residues long. The germline gives CDR1 ENHRY, CDR2 SYGVKD. Trimming pared 0 bases from V and 0 bases from J, leaving 6 bases between. In DNA, the CDR3 is TGTGCCATCAGTGAGTCCCGTAGCTCCTACGAGCAGTACGTC. Protein sequence: CAISESRSSYEQYV.

Concerning this clonotype itself: A read error may be the cause here, since a much bigger clone is one base away. The chain recombines TRBV7-7 with TRBJ2-5; D may be TRBD2 (5 bases). CDR1 is SSHAT, CDR2 FNYEAQ, per germline (reference sequence). The CDR3 is 14 residues long. CDR3 in amino acids: CASSEVPGGETQYF. CDR3 DNA: TGTGCTAGCAGCGAGGTACCAGGAGGCGAGACCCAGTACTTC.

This clonotype was seen only a few times. The chain carries TRBV3-1 and TRBJ2-4; D is unresolved. CDR3 size: 13 residues. Trimming removed 2 bases at V and 7 bases at J, with 9 bases between. Germline V gene data show CDR1 as LGHDT and CDR2 as YNNKEL (reference sequence). The CDR3 DNA reads as TGTGCCAGCAGCCAACGGTCTCAGAACATTCAGTACTTC. Translated, it gives CASSQRSQNIQYF. Combining the CDR3 with reference TRBV3-1 and TRBJ2-4 gives the whole variable domain DTAVSQTPKYLVTQMGNDKSIKCEQNLGHDTMYWYKQDSKKFLKIMFSYNNKELIINETVPNRFSPKSPDKAHLNLHINSLELGDSAVYFCASSQRSQNIQYFGAGTRLSVL.

This CDR3 reads CSVQAGGLSDTQYF. CDR3 nucleotides: TGCAGTGTACAAGCGGGGGGGCTGTCAGATACGCAGTATTTT. This chain uses TRBV20-1 with TRBJ2-3; TRBD2 matches at 10 bases. V gave up 7 bases and J gave up 4 bases; unmatched junction bases: 8. The germline V gene encodes CDR1 DFQATT and CDR2 SNEGSKA (reference sequence). This CDR3 has 14 residues.